The next 8 T cell receptor beta chains were all read from a single sample in a study of radiation and T cells in renal cell carcinoma. As for time point: baseline pretreatment blood. Treatment in this sample: 15 Gy SBRT to primary tumor, nephrectomy 4 weeks later. Data came from immunoSEQ multiplex PCR; TCRdb stores just in-frame clones and leaves some out. The sample has roughly 120,000 clones; around 84% are singletons. The sample consisted of blood, taken from a patient whose treatment included radiotherapy and nephrectomy. These receptors were taken from a woman aged 55-69 years with renal cell carcinoma.

The chain has TRBV29-1 and TRBJ1-2; the D is unclear. The CDR3 totals 12 residues. Germline CDR1 reads SQVTM; CDR2 reads ANQGSEA. The V end lost 5 bases, the J end lost 0 bases, and 7 bases lay between the germline ends. In DNA form, the CDR3 reads TGCAGCGTTCCCCCCACTAACTATGGCTACACCTTC. Its protein is CSVPPTNYGYTF.

This sequence joins TRBV7-9 and TRBJ2-2, with D possibly being TRBD2 (6 bases). Germline-derived CDR1 and CDR2 are SEHNR and FQNEAQ (reference sequence). V shed 6 bases and J shed 4 bases, with 18 bases lying between them. The CDR3 is 16 residues long. The CDR3 DNA follows: TGTGCCAGCAGTGGGAGAGGGAGGCTTGGCACCGGGGAGCTGTTTTTT. This gives the protein CASSGRGRLGTGELFF.

The chain has TRBV28 and TRBJ2-5; 8 bases match TRBD1. Germline-derived CDR1 and CDR2 are MDHEN and SYDVKM. V lost 4 bases and J lost 1; bases outside the gene matches: 5. The CDR3 covers 15 residues. CDR3 residues: CASSSPGTGQETQYF. The CDR3 DNA reads as TGTGCCAGCAGTTCCCCAGGGACAGGCCAAGAGACCCAGTACTTC.

The V gene is TRBV7-2, the J gene TRBJ2-3; no clear D. CDR3 size: 15 residues. The germline V gene has CDR1 SGHTA and CDR2 FQGNSA. V was shortened by 3 bases and J by 1 base, with 11 bases between the two germline ends. The CDR3 spells CASSFEVGRTDTQYF. DNA for the CDR3: TGTGCCAGCAGCTTTGAGGTCGGGCGCACAGATACGCAGTATTTT. The whole variable domain, filled in from reference TRBV7-2 and TRBJ2-3, reads GAGVSQSPSNKVTEKGKDVELRCDPISGHTALYWYRQSLGQGLEFLIYFQGNSAPDKSGLPSDRFSAERTGGSVSTLTIQRTQQEDSAVYLCASSFEVGRTDTQYFGPGTRLTVL.

The rearrangement joins TRBV19 to TRBJ1-2; TRBD1 aligns across 10 bases. Germline loops: CDR1 LNHDA, CDR2 SQIVND (reference sequence). V lost 5 bases to trimming and J lost 3 bases; unmatched junction nucleotides: 6. This CDR3 spans 15 amino acids. This chain's CDR3 is CASSFAGTGDYGYTF. In DNA, the CDR3 is TGTGCCAGTAGTTTCGCCGGGACAGGGGACTATGGCTACACCTTC.

As regards this clone: The junction departs from germline at one end; a sequencing error may be responsible. This chain links TRBV13 with TRBJ1-4; TRBD1 matches 7 bases. Germline CDR1 reads PRHDT; CDR2 reads FYEKMQ (reference sequence). This CDR3 region has 17 residues. The CDR3 region has the DNA TGTGCCAGCAGCATAGGACAGGAGCCGTTAAGGGATGAAAAACTGTTTTTT. Residues: CASSIGQEPLRDEKLFF.

In its sample, this clone was seen once. V usage is TRBV19 and J usage is TRBJ1-4, with D possibly matching TRBD1 (6 bases). CDR1 and CDR2 from the germline V gene are LNHDA and SQIVND (reference sequence). The V gene lost 9 bases and the J gene lost 7 bases, with 15 bases spanning the gap. This CDR3 region has 13 residues. The CDR3 sequence is CASADSDREKLFF. CDR3 sequence (DNA): TGTGCCAGCGCGGACAGTGACCGTGAAAAACTGTTTTTT.

This clone showed up just once. The chain is built from TRBV27 and TRBJ2-7; 9 bases align to TRBD1. CDR1 MNHEY and CDR2 SMNVEV come from the germline V gene (reference sequence). The CDR3 sequence is 15 residues long. V was pared by 5 bases and J by 5 bases, with 10 bases of the junction left unmatched. In DNA form, the CDR3 reads TGTGCCAGCAGTGCCCCCGGGACAGGGACCCACGAGCAGTACTTC. The encoded protein is CASSAPGTGTHEQYF.